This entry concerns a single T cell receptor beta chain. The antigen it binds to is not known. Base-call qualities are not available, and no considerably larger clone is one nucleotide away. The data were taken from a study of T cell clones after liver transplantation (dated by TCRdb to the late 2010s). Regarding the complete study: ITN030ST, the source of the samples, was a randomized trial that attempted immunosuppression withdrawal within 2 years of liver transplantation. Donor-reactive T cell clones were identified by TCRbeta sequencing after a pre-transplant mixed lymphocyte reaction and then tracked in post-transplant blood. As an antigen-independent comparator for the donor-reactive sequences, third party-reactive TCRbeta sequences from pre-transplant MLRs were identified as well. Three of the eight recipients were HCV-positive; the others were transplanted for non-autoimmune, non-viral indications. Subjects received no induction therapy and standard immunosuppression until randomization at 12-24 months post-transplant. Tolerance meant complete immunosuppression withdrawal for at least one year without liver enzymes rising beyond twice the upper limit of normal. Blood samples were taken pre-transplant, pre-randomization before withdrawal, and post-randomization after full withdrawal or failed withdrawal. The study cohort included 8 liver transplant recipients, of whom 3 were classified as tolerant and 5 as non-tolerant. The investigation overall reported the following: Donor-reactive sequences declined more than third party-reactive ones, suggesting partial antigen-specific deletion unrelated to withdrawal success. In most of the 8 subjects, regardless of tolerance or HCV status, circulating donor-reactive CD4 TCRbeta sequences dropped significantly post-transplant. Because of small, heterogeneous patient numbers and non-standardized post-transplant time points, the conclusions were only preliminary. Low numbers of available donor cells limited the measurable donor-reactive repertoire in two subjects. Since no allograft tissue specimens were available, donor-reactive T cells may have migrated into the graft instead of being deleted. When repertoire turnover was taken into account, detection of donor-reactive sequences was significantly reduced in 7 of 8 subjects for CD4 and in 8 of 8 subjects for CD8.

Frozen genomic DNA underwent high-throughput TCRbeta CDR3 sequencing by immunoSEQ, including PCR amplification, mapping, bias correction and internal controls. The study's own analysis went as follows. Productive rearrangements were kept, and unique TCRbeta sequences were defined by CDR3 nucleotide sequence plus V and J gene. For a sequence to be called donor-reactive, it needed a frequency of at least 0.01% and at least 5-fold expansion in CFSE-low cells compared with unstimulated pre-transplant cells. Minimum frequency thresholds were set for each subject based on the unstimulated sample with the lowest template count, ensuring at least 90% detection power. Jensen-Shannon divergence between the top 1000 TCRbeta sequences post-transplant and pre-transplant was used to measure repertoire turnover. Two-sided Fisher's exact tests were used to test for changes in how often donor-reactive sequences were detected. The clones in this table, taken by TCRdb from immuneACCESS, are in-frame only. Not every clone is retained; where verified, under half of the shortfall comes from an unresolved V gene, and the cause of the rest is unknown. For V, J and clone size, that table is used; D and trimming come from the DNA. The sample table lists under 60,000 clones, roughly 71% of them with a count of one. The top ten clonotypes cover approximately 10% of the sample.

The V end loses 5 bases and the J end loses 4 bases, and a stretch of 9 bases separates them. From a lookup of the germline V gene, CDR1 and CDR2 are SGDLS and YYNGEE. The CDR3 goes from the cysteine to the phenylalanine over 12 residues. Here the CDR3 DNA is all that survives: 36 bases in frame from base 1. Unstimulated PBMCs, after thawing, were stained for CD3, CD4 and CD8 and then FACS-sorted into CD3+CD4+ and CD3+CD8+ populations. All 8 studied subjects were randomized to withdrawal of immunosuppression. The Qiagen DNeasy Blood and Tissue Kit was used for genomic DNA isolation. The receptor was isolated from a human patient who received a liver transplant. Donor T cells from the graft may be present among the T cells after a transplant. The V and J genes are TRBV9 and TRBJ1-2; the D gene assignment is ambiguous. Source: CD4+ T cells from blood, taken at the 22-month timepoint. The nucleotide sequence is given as TGTGCCAGCAGGGGTTATGGCTATGGCTACACCTTC. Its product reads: CASRGYGYGYTF.